These 30 T cell receptor beta chains came from one sample sequenced in a study of cytomegalovirus exposure and HLA in healthy donors. Researchers ran the PCR with 60 Vbeta and 13 Jbeta primers. TCRdb's table, derived via immunoSEQ multiplex PCR, lists solely in-frame clones and lacks some. The data show fewer than 250,000 clones, around 79% seen once. Material: PBMCs. These receptors were obtained from a woman in her 50s in good health and CMV-seronegative.

In this sample, this clone turned up a few times. The chain uses TRBV4-3 and TRBJ2-7; 10 bases match TRBD1. Trimming cost V 1 base and J 0 bases; bases outside gene matches: 6. The CDR3 runs to 17 residues. The germline V gene encodes CDR1 LGHNA and CDR2 YSLEER. The CDR3 DNA reads as TGCGCCAGCAGCCAAGGGACAGGGGGGCGAAGCTCCTACGAGCAGTACTTC. Translating gives CASSQGTGGRSSYEQYF.

This rearrangement joins TRBV28 to TRBJ2-3, with 10 bases lining up with TRBD2. Germline-derived CDR1 and CDR2 are MDHEN and SYDVKM. This CDR3 comprises 15 residues. The ends lost 5 bases at V and 6 bases at J; junction bases unmatched: 8. The CDR3 loop reads CASSPSGSPSDTQYF. In DNA form, the CDR3 reads TGTGCCAGCAGTCCTAGCGGGAGCCCTTCGGATACGCAGTATTTT.

The rearrangement links TRBV2 to TRBJ1-6; D perhaps matches TRBD1 (5 bases). Trimming cost V 6 bases and J 0 bases, with 12 bases left between them. Per the germline V gene, CDR1 is SNHLY and CDR2 is FYNNEI. The CDR3 runs 16 residues. DNA of the CDR3: TGTGCCAGCAGGCGGGGGTTTAGCTCCTATAATTCACCCCTCCACTTT. Its protein is CASRRGFSSYNSPLHF.

This rearrangement joins TRBV7-8 to TRBJ2-5; 11 bases fit TRBD2. The CDR3 runs to 18 residues. Germline values: CDR1 SGHVS, CDR2 FQNEAQ. J lost 0 bases, V lost 1 base, and 7 bases had no gene match. CDR3 nucleotide sequence: TGTGCCAGCAGCTTAGACCCTAGCGGGGGGCGGTACCAAGAGACCCAGTACTTC. Residues: CASSLDPSGGRYQETQYF.

The V call is TRBV7-9, the J call TRBJ2-7; 7 bases match TRBD2. Germline CDR1 and CDR2: SEHNR and FQNEAQ (reference sequence). J lost 0 bases, V lost 1 base, and 3 bases had no gene match. There are 15 residues in the CDR3. The CDR3 DNA reads as TGTGCCAGCAGCTTAGACGGGAGGTACTCCTACGAGCAGTACTTC. It encodes CASSLDGRYSYEQYF.

The CDR3 sequence is CASSQEGNRLSGNTIYF. The CDR3 nucleotides read TGTGCCAGCAGCCAAGAGGGAAACAGGCTCTCTGGAAACACCATATATTTT. J is TRBJ1-3 and V is TRBV4-2, with D possibly TRBD1 on 5 matching bases. V gave up 0 bases and J gave up 0 bases, with 12 bases separating them. Germline V gene lookup returns CDR1 LGHNA and CDR2 YNFKEQ. This CDR3 contains 17 residues.

This clone showed up just a few times. The chain is built from TRBV5-6 and TRBJ1-1; TRBD1 matches at 7 bases. The junction had 5 bases not matched to a gene; V was cut back by 1 base and J by 5 bases. The CDR3 contains 14 residues. Germline V gene data show CDR1 as SGHDT and CDR2 as YYEEEE. The CDR3 bases are TGTGCCAGCAGCTTGAGGGGGCCCGGGACTGAAGCTTTCTTT. Its translation: CASSLRGPGTEAFF.

This chain joins TRBV6-5 and TRBJ2-7; D is perhaps TRBD1 (5 bases). The CDR3 contains 15 residues. Trimming pared 6 bases from V and 2 bases from J, leaving 17 bases between. Germline CDR1 reads MNHEY; CDR2 reads SVGAGI. Here the CDR3 reads CASSPPGQTTYEQYF. In DNA form, the CDR3 reads TGTGCCAGCAGCCCTCCAGGGCAAACTACCTACGAGCAGTACTTC.

This chain connects TRBV7-8 to TRBJ2-2, with D perhaps TRBD2 (6 bases). The CDR3 spans 13 residues. Trimming shortened V by 3 bases and J by 6 bases, and 8 bases separated the two germline ends. The germline V gene has CDR1 SGHVS and CDR2 FQNEAQ. The CDR3 coding sequence is TGTGCCAGCAGCTTGGGGGAGGCCGGGGAGCTGTTTTTT. Protein product: CASSLGEAGELFF.

The V gene is TRBV19, the J gene TRBJ2-2, with 9 bases fitting TRBD1. Germline CDR1 LNHDA, CDR2 SQIVND (reference sequence). With 5 bases clipped from V and 5 bases from J, the junction kept 3 bases outside the gene matches. The CDR3 covers 14 residues. The CDR3 DNA is TGTGCCAGTAGTCGGGACAGGGTTACCGGGGAGCTGTTTTTT. Translated, it gives CASSRDRVTGELFF.

With respect to this clone: Other DNA variants within this sample encode the same CDR3. The rearrangement joins TRBV5-1 to TRBJ1-1, with a tentative D call TRBD1 (5 bases). This CDR3 contains 11 residues. CDR1 SGHRS and CDR2 YFSETQ come from the germline V gene. V lost 4 bases to trimming and J lost 4 bases, with 5 bases between them. The CDR3 region has the DNA TGCGCCAGCAGCAGGGGCACTGAAGCTTTCTTT. It translates to CASSRGTEAFF.

This clone was found once. The chain combines TRBV2 with TRBJ2-7, with D possibly TRBD2 on 5 matching bases. This CDR3 is built from 14 residues. V was pared by 0 bases and J by 7 bases, with 13 bases between. CDR1 and CDR2 from the germline V gene are SNHLY and FYNNEI. The CDR3 nucleotides are TGTGCCAGCAGTGAAGCGAGGGCCTGGAGGGAGCAGTACTTC. Its translation: CASSEARAWREQYF. Looking up the rest from reference TRBV2 and TRBJ2-7 gives the full variable domain: EPEVTQTPSHQVTQMGQEVILRCVPISNHLYFYWYRQILGQKVEFLVSFYNNEISEKSEIFDDQFSVERPDGSNFTLKIRSTKLEDSAMYFCASSEARAWREQYFGPGTRLTVT.

A few counts support this clone. The J gene is TRBJ1-2, the V gene TRBV6-5, with D maybe TRBD1 (5 bases). Per germline, CDR1 MNHEY and CDR2 SVGAGI. There are 14 residues in the CDR3. Trimming took 7 bases from V and 2 from J, leaving 14 bases between them. The CDR3 bases are TGTGCCAGCACCCCCAGGGCAGGGAACTATGGCTACACCTTC. It yields the protein CASTPRAGNYGYTF.

The rearrangement links TRBV6-1 to TRBJ1-5, with D perhaps TRBD1 (5 bases). The CDR3 extends over 17 amino acids. CDR1 and CDR2 (germline): MNHNS, SASEGT. V was shortened by 2 bases and J by 0 bases, with 14 bases between the two germline ends. CDR3 bases: TGTGCCAGCAGTGAAAGGGGTCATTTCAATAGCAATCAGCCCCAGCATTTT. Protein sequence: CASSERGHFNSNQPQHF.

J is TRBJ2-7 and V is TRBV6-6; 9 bases match TRBD2. Per the germline V gene, CDR1 is MNHNY and CDR2 is SVGAGI (reference sequence). The CDR3 extends over 14 amino acids. V trimming: 8 bases; J trimming: 6 bases; junction bases outside the gene matches: 11. The CDR3 sequence: CASSKPGLAGEQYF. The CDR3 bases are TGTGCCAGCTCCAAACCGGGACTAGCCGGCGAGCAGTACTTC.

This chain connects TRBV6-5 to TRBJ1-5; 10 nucleotides align to TRBD1. Germline CDR1 MNHEY, CDR2 SVGAGI. The CDR3 spans 14 residues. The J segment lost 7 bases and the V segment lost 4 bases, leaving 4 bases of the junction unmatched. CDR3 bases: TGTGCCAGCAGTTGGACAGGGGGGAAACAGCCCCAGCATTTT. Protein: CASSWTGGKQPQHF.

CDR3 in amino acids: CASSNPTGGKLFF. The CDR3 coding sequence is TGTGCCAGCAGTAACCCGACAGGGGGCAAACTGTTTTTT. The chain uses TRBV28 and TRBJ1-4, with 10 positions matching TRBD1. The CDR3 is made up of 13 amino acids. Germline lookup yields CDR1 MDHEN and CDR2 SYDVKM. The ends lost 5 bases at V and 11 bases at J; junction bases unmatched: 5.

This clone was seen just once. V gene TRBV25-1 combines with J gene TRBJ1-1; D perhaps matches TRBD1 (6 bases). Germline-derived CDR1 and CDR2 are MGHDK and SYGVNS. The CDR3 extends over 15 amino acids. V lost 4 bases, J lost 1 base, and 13 bases lay in between. CDR3 region: CASSAQETGNTEAFF. In DNA, the CDR3 is TGTGCCAGCAGTGCACAAGAGACAGGGAACACTGAAGCTTTCTTT.

This chain uses TRBV18 with TRBJ2-7; the D gene is possibly TRBD2 (5 bases). The CDR3 loop spans 12 amino acids. V lost 5 bases and J lost 5, with 10 bases in between. Germline lookup yields CDR1 KGHSH and CDR2 LQKENI. CDR3 in amino acids: CASSSSLNEQYF. The CDR3 DNA is TGTGCCAGCTCATCTAGCTTAAACGAGCAGTACTTC.

The J gene is TRBJ1-3, the V gene TRBV10-3, with no clear D. The CDR3 spans 12 residues. The germline CDR1 and CDR2 sequences are ENHRY and SYGVKD. V was trimmed by 7 bases and J by 4 bases, leaving 8 bases between them. Here the CDR3 DNA reads TGTGCCATCACCAGTCACGGAAACACCATATATTTT. This encodes CAITSHGNTIYF.

The chain employs TRBV21-1 and TRBJ2-1; the listed D gene, TRBD1, was not tested against the DNA. TRBV21-1 is listed as a pseudogene. CDR3 length equals 17 residues. The CDR3 DNA reads as TGTGCCAGCAGCAAGGGCCGGGCAGGGAAGTACGACAATGAGCAGTTCTTC. It is translated as CASSKGRAGKYDNEQFF.

This chain links TRBV19 with TRBJ1-5; D ambiguous. Germline V CDR1 and CDR2: LNHDA, SQIVND (reference sequence). With 3 bases removed from V and 0 bases from J, the gap between germline ends came to 9 bases. The CDR3 runs to 15 residues. The DNA for the CDR3 is TGTGCCAGTAGTATGAAAGGAGATAGCAATCAGCCCCAGCATTTT. Encoded protein: CASSMKGDSNQPQHF.

The gene calls are TRBV2 and TRBJ2-6; D might be TRBD2 (6 bases). The CDR3 has 15 residues. Trimming left V 7 bases short and J 2 bases short, with 12 bases between. Germline V gene sequence: CDR1 SNHLY, CDR2 FYNNEI. The CDR3 region has the DNA TGTGCCAGCACCGTTCCGGGAGCTGGGGCCAACGTCCTGACTTTC. Protein: CASTVPGAGANVLTF.

CDR3 in DNA: TGTGCCAGCAGTTTTAGCGGGAGAGTAAGCGAGCAGTACTTC. It encodes CASSFSGRVSEQYF. The rearrangement links TRBV28 to TRBJ2-7; 9 bases match TRBD2. Germline CDR1 and CDR2: MDHEN and SYDVKM. After removal of 3 bases from V and 6 bases from J, the junction contained 6 bases not matched to a gene. The CDR3 contains 14 residues.

The V and J genes are TRBV7-3 and TRBJ2-1; the match to TRBD1 covers 12 bases. The J segment lost 7 bases and the V segment lost 3 bases, leaving 7 bases of the junction unmatched. The CDR3 is 16 residues long. The germline V gene has CDR1 SGHTA and CDR2 FQGTGA. This CDR3 reads CASSLGQGATSNEQFF. Here the CDR3 DNA reads TGTGCCAGCAGCTTGGGACAGGGGGCGACTAGTAATGAGCAGTTCTTC.

The chain uses TRBV28 and TRBJ1-2, with unresolved D. The CDR3 runs to 11 residues. V lost 5 bases to trimming and J lost 2 bases, with 3 bases between them. Per germline, CDR1 MDHEN and CDR2 SYDVKM. CDR3 in amino acids: CASSTNYGYTF. CDR3 in DNA: TGTGCCAGCAGTACAAACTATGGCTACACCTTC.

V is TRBV6-5 and J is TRBJ1-2; 7 nucleotides align to TRBD1. Unmatched junction bases numbered 6, after V lost 6 bases and J lost 8 bases. CDR1 and CDR2 (germline): MNHEY, SVGAGI. The CDR3 runs to 12 residues. In nucleotides, the CDR3 is TGTGCCAGCAGCTCTACAGGGGAAGGCTACACCTTC. Its protein is CASSSTGEGYTF.

The genes are TRBV6-1 and TRBJ2-3, with D perhaps matching TRBD2 (6 bases). Germline CDR1 reads MNHNS; CDR2 reads SASEGT. The ends were cut back, 2 bases at V and 2 bases at J, with 11 bases in the middle. The CDR3 totals 15 residues. The CDR3 DNA reads as TGTGCCAGCAGTGAAAGACGGGGGACCACAGATACGCAGTATTTT. It is translated as CASSERRGTTDTQYF.

The chain carries TRBV7-2 and TRBJ1-1; TRBD1 aligns across 8 bases. The CDR3 consists of 15 residues. Germline-derived CDR1 and CDR2 are SGHTA and FQGNSA. The ends lost 1 base at V and 8 bases at J; junction bases unmatched: 9. CDR3 DNA sequence: TGTGCCAGCAGCTTAGTTGGAGGACAGGGCGTGGAAGCTTTCTTT. It specifies CASSLVGGQGVEAFF.

This sequence joins TRBV6-1 and TRBJ1-3; 10 bases line up with TRBD1. Trimming removed 6 bases from V and 2 bases from J; junction bases left unmatched: 4. Germline-derived CDR1 and CDR2 are MNHNS and SASEGT. This CDR3 has 15 residues. The CDR3 sequence is CASRQTGGTGNTIYF. CDR3 coding DNA: TGTGCCAGCAGACAGACAGGGGGCACTGGAAACACCATATATTTT.